Listed here are 30 T cell receptor beta chains from one sample, sequenced in a study of T-cell memory formation after mild COVID-19. Each CDR3 protein gets one entry after TCRdb re-called the 5' RACE reads with MiXCR. The data hold 500,000 to 600,000 distinct CDR3 sequences, with roughly 18% observed a single time. Sequenced sample: PBMCs or a T cell subset sorted from them (not recorded which). Receptors originate from an adult woman who had mild COVID-19 (a few samples of this study predate the infection). Cell type and time point are not known.

There are a few counts of this clonotype. Germline is not matched at one junction end, which may reflect a read error. The rearrangement uses TRBV7-7 and TRBJ2-5; D perhaps matches TRBD2 (5 bases). This CDR3 has 13 amino acids. The germline gives CDR1 SSHAT, CDR2 FNYEAQ (reference sequence). The CDR3 region is CASSPPGSRTQYF. CDR3 in DNA: TGTGCTAGCAGCCCCCCGGGGTCGCGGACCCAGTACTTC. Based on the CDR3 plus reference TRBV7-7 and TRBJ2-5, the full variable domain is GAGVSQSPRYKVTKRGQDVTLRCDPISSHATLYWYQQALGQGPEFLTYFNYEAQPDKSGLPSDRFSAERPEGSISTLTIQRTEQRDSAMYRCASSPPGSRTQYFGPGTRLLVL.

This clonotype showed up many times. This chain joins TRBV24-1 and TRBJ2-5, with no clear D. Trimming removed 3 bases from V and 8 bases from J, with 21 bases in between. The CDR3 has 16 amino acids. Per the germline V gene, CDR1 is KGHDR and CDR2 is SFDVKD. CDR3 loop: CATSDSRAILGGTQYF. In DNA, the CDR3 is TGTGCCACCAGTGATAGTCGGGCCATTCTGGGTGGAACCCAGTACTTC.

In its sample, this clonotype was seen a few times. V is TRBV6-2 or TRBV6-3 and J is TRBJ2-4; TRBD2 is a possible D gene (5 bases). V dropped 4 bases and J dropped 6 bases, with 7 bases sitting between them. The CDR3 contains 12 residues. Germline lookup yields CDR1 MNHEY and CDR2 SVGEGT. CDR3 bases: TGTGCCAGCAGTTCCAGCGGAAACATTCAGTACTTC. It codes for CASSSSGNIQYF.

This clonotype turned up a few times. The chain recombines TRBV6-5 with TRBJ2-7; D might be TRBD1 or TRBD2, each matching 5 bases. CDR3 length equals 15 residues. CDR1 and CDR2 (germline): MNHEY, SVGAGI. With 6 bases removed from V and 5 bases from J, the gap between germline ends came to 20 bases. The CDR3 sequence: CASSRRFFGAHEQYF. For the CDR3, the DNA is TGTGCCAGCAGCCGACGGTTTTTCGGGGCCCACGAGCAGTACTTC.

This clonotype was found many times. This chain joins TRBV11-2 and TRBJ2-7, with D unresolved. The ends were cut back, 6 bases at V and 3 bases at J, with 18 bases in the middle. CDR1 is SGHAT, CDR2 FQNNGV, per germline. This CDR3 is 15 amino acids long. In nucleotides, the CDR3 is TGTGCCAGCAGTTATTATAGTGATCGTGGCTACGAGCAGTACTTC. Encoded protein: CASSYYSDRGYEQYF.

The chain has TRBV6-2 or TRBV6-3 and TRBJ2-1; D may be TRBD2 (5 bases). Germline CDR1 reads MNHEY; CDR2 reads SVGEGT. This CDR3 comprises 12 residues. V was pared by 6 bases and J by 12 bases, with 15 bases between. The CDR3 sequence: CASSYFGNLQFF. CDR3 DNA sequence: TGTGCCAGCAGCTATTTCGGGAACCTGCAGTTCTTC.

This clonotype was seen a few times. The V and J genes are TRBV6-5 and TRBJ2-7, with a weak D call TRBD2 (5 bases). The germline V and J ends were trimmed by 8 bases and 5 bases, with 13 bases remaining between them. In germline, CDR1 is MNHEY, CDR2 SVGAGI. The CDR3 covers 12 residues. For the CDR3, the DNA is TGTGCCAGCTCAAACGTGAGGGACGAGCAGTACTTC. It translates to CASSNVRDEQYF.

This clonotype appeared a few times. This chain joins TRBV7-3 and TRBJ1-6; D ambiguous. Per germline, CDR1 SGHTA and CDR2 FQGTGA. V shed 2 bases and J shed 9 bases, with 8 bases lying between them. There are 13 residues in the CDR3. Written as DNA, the CDR3 is TGTGCCAGCAGCTTATCACAAGGTTCACCCCTCCACTTT. Protein product: CASSLSQGSPLHF.

This chain uses TRBV12-3 or TRBV12-4 with TRBJ1-2; a weak D match, TRBD1 (6 bases). Between the trimmed V and J ends, which lost 5 bases and 4 bases, there was a span of 11 bases. The CDR3 is 13 residues long. CDR3: CASSLGQPYGYTF. The CDR3 DNA reads TGTGCCAGCAGTCTAGGACAGCCCTATGGCTACACCTTC.

This clonotype was recorded a few times. The gene calls are TRBV27 and TRBJ1-1; D perhaps matches TRBD1 (6 bases). V shed 5 bases and J shed 0 bases, with 10 bases lying between them. The germline V gene encodes CDR1 MNHEY and CDR2 SMNVEV (reference sequence). The CDR3 consists of 14 residues. CDR3 coding DNA: TGTGCCAGCAGTACAGGGTTCGTGAACACTGAAGCTTTCTTT. Translated, it gives CASSTGFVNTEAFF.

CDR3 nucleotides: TGTGCCAGCAGTTCCCCCCGACTAGCGGGAGACAATGAGCAGTTCTTC. This encodes CASSSPRLAGDNEQFF. The chain uses TRBV6-5 and TRBJ2-1; 12 bases align to TRBD2. Germline V gives CDR1 MNHEY, CDR2 SVGAGI. Trimming at V came to 4 bases and at J to 5 bases, leaving 6 bases not matched to a gene. This CDR3 spans 16 amino acids.

J is TRBJ2-7 and V is TRBV27, with TRBD1 identical over 7 bases. The ends lost 5 bases at V and 2 bases at J; junction bases unmatched: 9. Germline V gives CDR1 MNHEY, CDR2 SMNVEV (reference sequence). The CDR3 is 15 amino acids. CDR3 sequence reads: CASSLHRDSTYEQYF. The CDR3 DNA reads as TGTGCCAGCAGTCTACACCGGGACAGTACCTACGAGCAGTACTTC.

The table lists this clonotype with a few counts. This chain links TRBV12-3 or TRBV12-4 with TRBJ1-1; possibly TRBD1 for D (6 bases). V was trimmed by 1 base and J by 0 bases, leaving 18 bases between them. This CDR3 has 18 amino acids. The chain's CDR3 is CASSLVHTGTPMNTEAFF. The CDR3 DNA reads as TGTGCCAGCAGTTTAGTTCACACCGGGACACCCATGAACACTGAAGCTTTCTTT.

V gene TRBV5-6 combines with J gene TRBJ1-2; the match to TRBD1 covers 8 bases. Germline CDR1 reads SGHDT; CDR2 reads YYEEEE. The CDR3 length is 15 residues. Trimming cost V 6 bases and J 4 bases; bases outside gene matches: 11. CDR3 residues: CASTSWTGMAYGYTF. In nucleotides, the CDR3 is TGTGCCAGCACATCATGGACAGGGATGGCCTATGGCTACACCTTC. Full variable domain (outside the CDR3, taken from reference TRBV5-6 and TRBJ1-2): DAGVTQSPTHLIKTRGQQVTLRCSPKSGHDTVSWYQQALGQGPQFIFQYYEEEERQRGNFPDRFSGHQFPNYSSELNVNALLLGDSALYLCASTSWTGMAYGYTFGSGTRLTVV.

Many counts were recorded for this clonotype. This rearrangement joins TRBV20-1 to TRBJ2-5; D is unresolved. Trimming cost V 0 bases and J 0 bases, with 5 bases left between them. The CDR3 extends over 13 amino acids. Germline lookup yields CDR1 DFQATT and CDR2 SNEGSKA (reference sequence). The CDR3 DNA reads as TGCAGTGCTAGAGACCTGTACCAAGAGACCCAGTACTTC. Translation: CSARDLYQETQYF.

This clonotype was detected only a few times. V usage is TRBV7-9 and J usage is TRBJ2-7, with TRBD2 identical over 9 bases. The CDR3 extends over 18 amino acids. Trimming took 5 bases from V and 0 from J; bases not matched to a gene: 14. Germline assignment: CDR1 SEHNR and CDR2 FQNEAQ (reference sequence). CDR3 protein: CASSPIPGAGGSSYEQYF. As DNA, the CDR3 is TGTGCCAGCAGCCCGATTCCGGGTGCGGGGGGGAGCTCCTACGAGCAGTACTTC.

The CDR3 sequence: CASSYHAGQGISHEQFF. In nucleotides, the CDR3 is TGTGCCAGCAGTTACCACGCGGGACAGGGGATTTCTCATGAGCAGTTCTTC. The chain carries TRBV6-2 or TRBV6-3 and TRBJ2-1, with TRBD1 identical over 10 bases. CDR3 length: 17 amino acids. The trim removed 2 bases at V and 8 bases at J, leaving 12 bases unmatched. Germline-derived CDR1 and CDR2 are MNHEY and SVGEGT.

This clonotype was detected only a few times. This chain links TRBV20-1 with TRBJ2-3; TRBD2 matches 9 bases. Germline values: CDR1 DFQATT, CDR2 SNEGSKA (reference sequence). Unmatched junction bases numbered 9, after V lost 2 bases and J lost 0 bases. This CDR3 comprises 17 residues. CDR3 in DNA: TGCAGTGCTAGACCCCTCCCGACTAGCGGAAGCACAGATACGCAGTATTTT. Protein sequence: CSARPLPTSGSTDTQYF.

This clonotype was recorded at least ten times. The junction departs from germline at one end; a sequencing error may be responsible. This chain connects TRBV5-1 to TRBJ1-2; D is ambiguous. Germline values: CDR1 SGHRS, CDR2 YFSETQ. This CDR3 has 13 amino acids. The CDR3 DNA is TGTGCCAGCAGCCCGGACGGAAACTATGGCTACACCTTC. This sequence encodes CASSPDGNYGYTF.

The chain has TRBV10-3 and TRBJ2-3; 12 bases fit TRBD2. Germline V gene data show CDR1 as ENHRY and CDR2 as SYGVKD. This CDR3 is built from 15 residues. With 4 bases clipped from V and 3 bases from J, the junction kept 2 bases outside the gene matches. Written as DNA, the CDR3 is TGTGCCATCAGTGGGACTAGCGGGAAAACAGATACGCAGTATTTT. This codes for CAISGTSGKTDTQYF.

A few counts support this clonotype. J is TRBJ2-3 and V is TRBV20-1; 7 bases are a match to TRBD2. This CDR3 region has 17 residues. The V segment lost 0 bases and the J segment 1 base; nucleotides outside the gene matches: 10. From germline, CDR1 is DFQATT and CDR2 SNEGSKA (reference sequence). This chain's CDR3 is CSARDLKRTRGTDTQYF. In nucleotides, the CDR3 is TGCAGTGCTAGAGATTTAAAAAGGACTAGGGGCACAGATACGCAGTATTTT.

This clonotype occurred a few times. This chain links TRBV5-5 with TRBJ2-3; D is ambiguous. The CDR3 is 13 residues long. Germline lookup yields CDR1 SGHKS and CDR2 YYEKEE (reference sequence). V lost 4 bases and J lost 5, with 11 bases in between. CDR3 DNA: TGTGCCAGCAGCCCCAGGACCGTAGATACGCAGTATTTT. This sequence encodes CASSPRTVDTQYF. Full variable domain (missing parts from reference TRBV5-5 and TRBJ2-3): DAGVTQSPTHLIKTRGQQVTLRCSPISGHKSVSWYQQVLGQGPQFIFQYYEKEERGRGNFPDRFSARQFPNYSSELNVNALLLGDSALYLCASSPRTVDTQYFGPGTRLTVL.

This clonotype was detected only a few times. The gene calls are TRBV27 and TRBJ1-1; D is unresolved. CDR1 and CDR2 from the germline V gene are MNHEY and SMNVEV (reference sequence). V was clipped by 6 bases and J by 1 base, with 12 bases between them. CDR3 length: 14 amino acids. CDR3 DNA: TGTGCCAGCAGCCCTTTGGCCTCGAACACTGAAGCTTTCTTT. Translated: CASSPLASNTEAFF.

This sequence joins TRBV24-1 and TRBJ2-3; 9 nucleotides match TRBD1. The CDR3 sequence is 15 residues long. V lost 4 bases and J lost 8; bases outside the gene matches: 9. Germline CDR1 and CDR2: KGHDR and SFDVKD. CDR3 residues: CATSDTGTGKGTQYF. CDR3 nucleotide sequence: TGTGCCACCAGTGACACCGGGACAGGGAAGGGTACGCAGTATTTT.

The chain links TRBV6-2 or TRBV6-3 to TRBJ2-3; 11 nucleotides agree with TRBD2. V shed 5 bases, J shed 2 bases, and the junction held 9 bases outside the gene matches. The CDR3 is made up of 17 amino acids. CDR1 is MNHEY and CDR2 is SVGEGT in the germline V gene. The CDR3 DNA follows: TGTGCCAGCAGTGACTTACTAGCGGGAGTTTACACAGATACGCAGTATTTT. Translation: CASSDLLAGVYTDTQYF.

This clonotype was seen a handful of times. The V and J genes are TRBV5-6 and TRBJ2-7; D is possibly TRBD1 (7 bases). V dropped 4 bases and J dropped 3 bases, with 14 bases sitting between them. The CDR3 spans 14 residues. In germline, CDR1 is SGHDT, CDR2 YYEEEE. CDR3 sequence (DNA): TGTGCCAGCAGCCGAGGCAGGGGGGACTACGAGCAGTACTTC. It encodes CASSRGRGDYEQYF.

This chain links TRBV12-3 or TRBV12-4 with TRBJ2-3, with 8 positions matching TRBD2. After removal of 9 bases from V and 1 base from J, the junction contained 12 bases not matched to a gene. The length of the CDR3 is 16 residues. CDR3 protein: CASQLVSLAGTDTQYF. The CDR3 DNA is TGTGCCAGTCAGTTAGTGTCACTAGCGGGCACAGATACGCAGTATTTT.

This clonotype was counted between two and nine times. V and J are TRBV9 and TRBJ2-3, with D possibly matching TRBD2 (6 bases). V shed 0 bases and J shed 0 bases, with 11 bases lying between them. Germline V gene lookup returns CDR1 SGDLS and CDR2 YYNGEE. This CDR3 has 16 amino acids. Here the CDR3 reads CASSVVGSGSTDTQYF. CDR3 in DNA: TGTGCCAGCAGCGTAGTCGGGAGCGGTAGCACAGATACGCAGTATTTT.

The rearrangement joins TRBV6-5 to TRBJ2-2; the match to TRBD2 covers 9 bases. This CDR3 has 16 amino acids. The germline gives CDR1 MNHEY, CDR2 SVGAGI. The V segment lost 6 bases and the J segment 6 bases; nucleotides outside the gene matches: 11. The CDR3: CASRSGGLANSGELFF. CDR3 sequence (DNA): TGTGCCAGCAGAAGCGGGGGACTAGCCAACTCCGGGGAGCTGTTTTTT.

The genes are TRBV4-1 and TRBJ2-7; D unclear. V was cut by 2 bases and J by 7 bases, with 12 bases left in between. CDR1 is MGHRA, CDR2 YSYEKL, per germline. The CDR3 covers 13 residues. The CDR3 DNA reads as TGCGCCAGCAGCCAACACCCAGATACTGAGCAGTACTTC. Its translation: CASSQHPDTEQYF.